One and the same sample provided the 4 T cell receptor beta chains below, sequenced in a study of cytomegalovirus exposure and HLA in healthy donors. The PCR was carried out with 60 Vbeta primers and 13 Jbeta primers. Produced via immunoSEQ multiplex PCR; TCRdb's table is partial and in-frame only. The sample comprises under 150,000 clones, about 74% of which are singletons, and around 3.5% rests with the top ten. Material for sequencing was PBMCs. The receptors come from a man younger than 40 in good health and CMV-seronegative.

This chain links TRBV5-8 with TRBJ2-7, with 9 bases matching TRBD1. CDR3 length: 15 amino acids. V lost 4 bases to trimming and J lost 5 bases; unmatched junction nucleotides: 10. Per the germline V gene, CDR1 is SGHTS and CDR2 is YDEGEE. CDR3 loop: CASSSRQGEGNEQYF. The CDR3 DNA reads TGTGCCAGCAGCAGTCGACAGGGGGAAGGAAACGAGCAGTACTTC.

In its sample, this clone was seen a few times. The chain combines TRBV6-1 with TRBJ2-3, with TRBD1 as a possible D gene (7 bases). Trimming took off 3 bases at V and 0 bases at J, with 10 bases between the two ends. The CDR3 is 15 residues long. The germline V gene has CDR1 MNHNS and CDR2 SASEGT. CDR3 amino acids: CASSETGRSTDTQYF. The CDR3 nucleotides are TGTGCCAGCAGTGAGACAGGGAGGAGCACAGATACGCAGTATTTT.

The gene calls are TRBV5-4 and TRBJ2-5, with 9 bases matching TRBD1. From germline, CDR1 is SGHNT and CDR2 YYREEE (reference sequence). CDR3 length: 16 amino acids. V shed 3 bases, J shed 2 bases, and the junction held 8 bases outside the gene matches. As DNA, the CDR3 is TGTGCCAGCAGCTCTGCCTCCGGACAGGGGCAAGAGACCCAGTACTTC. Translating gives CASSSASGQGQETQYF.

DNA of the CDR3: TGCAGCGTGGAACAGGGGGCTAGCTTTGGCTACACCTTC. Its translation is CSVEQGASFGYTF. This chain joins TRBV29-1 and TRBJ1-2; 9 nucleotides align to TRBD1. The CDR3 length is 13 residues. V trimming: 6 bases; J trimming: 7 bases; junction bases outside the gene matches: 9. The V gene's germline CDR1 is SQVTM and CDR2 ANQGSEA.